These 20 T cell receptor beta chains originate from one sample sequenced in a study of T cell responses to AZD1222 COVID-19 vaccine. Assay used: immunoSEQ multiplex PCR; TCRdb lists only in-frame clones, some missing. The sample holds around 80,000 clones, more than 90% seen once. Sequenced material: peripheral blood, taken on day 0 of AZD1222 vaccination. Every receptor here comes from an adult in good health.

The rearrangement links TRBV21-1 to TRBJ2-5. TRBV21-1 is a documented pseudogene. The CDR3 runs 17 residues. CDR3 protein: CASSTGRPGSGQETQYF. CDR3 bases: TGTGCCAGCAGCACCGGACGCCCAGGATCGGGCCAAGAGACCCAGTACTTC.

The rearrangement joins TRBV19 to TRBJ2-5; maybe TRBD1 (5 bases). The CDR3 consists of 16 residues. V was trimmed by 0 bases and J by 5 bases, leaving 16 bases between them. CDR1 and CDR2 (germline): LNHDA, SQIVND (reference sequence). The CDR3: CASSIDVQGTVETQYF. In nucleotides, the CDR3 is TGTGCCAGTAGTATAGATGTCCAGGGCACCGTGGAGACCCAGTACTTC.

J is TRBJ2-3 and V is TRBV5-1; TRBD2 matches 11 bases. Trimming took 3 bases from V and 2 from J; bases not matched to a gene: 8. This CDR3 has 17 residues. CDR1 is SGHRS and CDR2 is YFSETQ in the germline V gene. CDR3 coding DNA: TGCGCCAGCAGCTCCGGGACTAGCGGAGTTTCCACAGATACGCAGTATTTT. It translates to CASSSGTSGVSTDTQYF.

This sequence joins TRBV3-1 (or the pseudogene TRBV3-2) and TRBJ1-2; D remains unclear. The CDR3 totals 14 residues. V dropped 2 bases and J dropped 4 bases, with 11 bases sitting between them. Per the germline V gene, CDR1 is LGHDT and CDR2 is YNNKEL (reference sequence). The CDR3 sequence: CASSQSGFLYGYTF. The CDR3 region has the DNA TGTGCCAGCAGCCAATCTGGATTCCTCTATGGCTACACCTTC.

The chain joins TRBV19 to TRBJ1-5; D might be TRBD1 (5 bases). Germline loops: CDR1 LNHDA, CDR2 SQIVND (reference sequence). CDR3 size: 15 residues. Between the trimmed V and J ends, which lost 7 bases and 6 bases, there was a span of 19 bases. DNA of the CDR3: TGTGCCAGTACCCCACGAGACAGAGGGGTTCAGCCCCAGCATTTT. Translation gives CASTPRDRGVQPQHF.

This chain joins TRBV12-3 or TRBV12-4 and TRBJ2-1, with D perhaps matching TRBD2 (5 bases). The CDR3 is made up of 13 amino acids. V dropped 7 bases and J dropped 5 bases, with 12 bases sitting between them. The CDR3, as DNA: TGTGCCAGCACAAGGGAGCCAGACAATGAGCAGTTCTTC. Translation gives CASTREPDNEQFF.

This chain connects TRBV5-1 to TRBJ1-2, with TRBD1 identical over 10 bases. Unmatched junction bases numbered 1, after V lost 3 bases and J lost 2 bases. This CDR3 contains 14 residues. Germline values: CDR1 SGHRS, CDR2 YFSETQ. The chain's CDR3 is CASSSGQGNYGYTF. Written as DNA, the CDR3 is TGCGCCAGCAGCTCGGGACAGGGGAACTATGGCTACACCTTC.

The chain joins TRBV5-1 to TRBJ2-1, with unresolved D. Germline V lookup: CDR1 SGHRS, CDR2 YFSETQ. With 0 bases removed from V and 7 bases from J, the gap between germline ends came to 14 bases. This CDR3 is 15 amino acids long. The CDR3 spells CASSLVPGPMNEQFF. The CDR3 nucleotides are TGCGCCAGCAGCTTGGTCCCAGGCCCTATGAATGAGCAGTTCTTC.

The rearrangement links TRBV7-3 to TRBJ2-7; D possibly uses TRBD1 or TRBD2 (5 bases each). V was clipped by 5 bases and J by 2 bases, with 13 bases between them. The CDR3 is 14 residues long. Germline V CDR1 and CDR2: SGHTA, FQGTGA. The CDR3 is CASSIRDGAYEQYF. CDR3 nucleotides: TGTGCCAGCAGCATTAGGGACGGTGCCTACGAGCAGTACTTC.

The chain couples TRBV6-2 or TRBV6-3 to TRBJ1-1, with a tentative D call TRBD1 (5 bases). V was pared by 2 bases and J by 8 bases, with 15 bases between. This CDR3 contains 14 residues. CDR1 MNHEY and CDR2 SVGEGT come from the germline V gene. The CDR3 nucleotides read TGTGCCAGCAGTTACCTTACCCACAGGTCAGAAGCTTTCTTT. It encodes CASSYLTHRSEAFF.

CDR3 loop: CASSLGSGSDTQYF. CDR3 in DNA: TGTGCCAGCAGCTTGGGGAGCGGGTCAGATACGCAGTATTTT. The chain has TRBV7-2 and TRBJ2-3; TRBD2 might be the D (6 bases). The ends were cut back, 3 bases at V and 4 bases at J, with 11 bases in the middle. Looked up from germline, CDR1 is SGHTA and CDR2 is FQGNSA. The CDR3 totals 14 residues.

This chain uses TRBV7-9 with TRBJ1-2; D is possibly TRBD1 (6 bases). The CDR3 contains 17 residues. CDR1 is SEHNR, CDR2 FQNEAQ, per germline (reference sequence). Trimming stripped 1 base from V and 4 bases from J, with 19 bases between. The CDR3 DNA reads as TGTGCCAGCAGCTTAGGATCATCAGGGGCGATCAGCTATGGCTACACCTTC. This translates into CASSLGSSGAISYGYTF.

The chain employs TRBV6-5 and TRBJ1-5; no reliable D call. Germline lookup yields CDR1 MNHEY and CDR2 SVGAGI. There are 12 residues in the CDR3. V was trimmed by 7 bases and J by 13 bases, leaving 17 bases between them. CDR3 bases: TGTGCCAGCACCCCGGACGGTCGTGGGCAGCATTTT. Its translation is CASTPDGRGQHF.

This chain uses TRBV7-3 with TRBJ2-3; no firm D call. The V end lost 4 bases, the J end lost 3 bases, and 5 bases lay between the germline ends. Looked up from germline, CDR1 is SGHTA and CDR2 is FQGTGA. The CDR3 is made up of 12 amino acids. This chain's CDR3 is CASSSGTDTQYF. CDR3 bases: TGTGCCAGCAGCTCTGGGACAGATACGCAGTATTTT.

The rearrangement joins TRBV27 to TRBJ1-1; TRBD1 matches at 9 bases. Germline trimming cut 7 bases from V and 4 bases from J; bases unmatched to any gene: 13. This CDR3 contains 16 residues. Germline CDR1 reads MNHEY; CDR2 reads SMNVEV (reference sequence). The CDR3 sequence: CASNSFSGTGSTEAFF. In DNA form, the CDR3 reads TGTGCCAGCAATTCCTTTTCCGGGACAGGGAGCACTGAAGCTTTCTTT.

The CDR3 here is CASSLAILGGETQYF. The CDR3 DNA sequence: TGTGCCAGCAGCTTAGCGATTTTGGGGGGGGAGACCCAGTACTTC. This chain links TRBV7-9 with TRBJ2-5, with 7 bases lining up with TRBD2. With 0 bases clipped from V and 5 bases from J, the junction kept 6 bases outside the gene matches. This CDR3 is 15 amino acids long. CDR1 SEHNR and CDR2 FQNEAQ come from the germline V gene (reference sequence).

The chain combines TRBV5-4 with TRBJ2-3; D gene ambiguous. The CDR3 runs to 14 residues. The V end lost 0 bases, the J end lost 10 bases, and 15 bases lay between the germline ends. From germline, CDR1 is SGHNT and CDR2 YYREEE (reference sequence). CDR3 protein: CASSLVGGFQSQYF. In nucleotides, the CDR3 is TGTGCCAGCAGCTTGGTTGGTGGCTTTCAATCGCAGTATTTT.

The gene calls are TRBV7-8 and TRBJ1-2; D not certain. Between the trimmed V and J ends, which lost 5 bases and 7 bases, there was a span of 17 bases. The CDR3 sequence is 14 residues long. From germline, CDR1 is SGHVS and CDR2 FQNEAQ. CDR3 amino acids: CASSLSMGTGGYTF. The CDR3 DNA reads as TGTGCCAGCAGCCTATCAATGGGAACCGGTGGCTACACCTTC.

The chain joins TRBV6-6 to TRBJ2-7; 12 bases fit TRBD1. There are 20 residues in the CDR3. The V gene's germline CDR1 is MNHNY and CDR2 SVGAGI (reference sequence). V shed 6 bases, J shed 3 bases, and the junction held 21 bases outside the gene matches. In DNA, the CDR3 is TGTGCCAGCAGCCCCCCTACGTGGGACAGGGGGCTCCGGGGATACTACGAGCAGTACTTC. It specifies CASSPPTWDRGLRGYYEQYF.

The chain uses TRBV28 and TRBJ2-3; 15 bases line up with TRBD2. V was pared by 4 bases and J by 6 bases, with 14 bases of the junction left unmatched. Germline CDR1 is MDHEN and CDR2 is SYDVKM. This CDR3 spans 19 amino acids. The DNA for the CDR3 is TGTGCCAGCAGTTGGGACCTCCGGACTAGCGGGGGGGCACGGGATACGCAGTATTTT. Amino acids: CASSWDLRTSGGARDTQYF.